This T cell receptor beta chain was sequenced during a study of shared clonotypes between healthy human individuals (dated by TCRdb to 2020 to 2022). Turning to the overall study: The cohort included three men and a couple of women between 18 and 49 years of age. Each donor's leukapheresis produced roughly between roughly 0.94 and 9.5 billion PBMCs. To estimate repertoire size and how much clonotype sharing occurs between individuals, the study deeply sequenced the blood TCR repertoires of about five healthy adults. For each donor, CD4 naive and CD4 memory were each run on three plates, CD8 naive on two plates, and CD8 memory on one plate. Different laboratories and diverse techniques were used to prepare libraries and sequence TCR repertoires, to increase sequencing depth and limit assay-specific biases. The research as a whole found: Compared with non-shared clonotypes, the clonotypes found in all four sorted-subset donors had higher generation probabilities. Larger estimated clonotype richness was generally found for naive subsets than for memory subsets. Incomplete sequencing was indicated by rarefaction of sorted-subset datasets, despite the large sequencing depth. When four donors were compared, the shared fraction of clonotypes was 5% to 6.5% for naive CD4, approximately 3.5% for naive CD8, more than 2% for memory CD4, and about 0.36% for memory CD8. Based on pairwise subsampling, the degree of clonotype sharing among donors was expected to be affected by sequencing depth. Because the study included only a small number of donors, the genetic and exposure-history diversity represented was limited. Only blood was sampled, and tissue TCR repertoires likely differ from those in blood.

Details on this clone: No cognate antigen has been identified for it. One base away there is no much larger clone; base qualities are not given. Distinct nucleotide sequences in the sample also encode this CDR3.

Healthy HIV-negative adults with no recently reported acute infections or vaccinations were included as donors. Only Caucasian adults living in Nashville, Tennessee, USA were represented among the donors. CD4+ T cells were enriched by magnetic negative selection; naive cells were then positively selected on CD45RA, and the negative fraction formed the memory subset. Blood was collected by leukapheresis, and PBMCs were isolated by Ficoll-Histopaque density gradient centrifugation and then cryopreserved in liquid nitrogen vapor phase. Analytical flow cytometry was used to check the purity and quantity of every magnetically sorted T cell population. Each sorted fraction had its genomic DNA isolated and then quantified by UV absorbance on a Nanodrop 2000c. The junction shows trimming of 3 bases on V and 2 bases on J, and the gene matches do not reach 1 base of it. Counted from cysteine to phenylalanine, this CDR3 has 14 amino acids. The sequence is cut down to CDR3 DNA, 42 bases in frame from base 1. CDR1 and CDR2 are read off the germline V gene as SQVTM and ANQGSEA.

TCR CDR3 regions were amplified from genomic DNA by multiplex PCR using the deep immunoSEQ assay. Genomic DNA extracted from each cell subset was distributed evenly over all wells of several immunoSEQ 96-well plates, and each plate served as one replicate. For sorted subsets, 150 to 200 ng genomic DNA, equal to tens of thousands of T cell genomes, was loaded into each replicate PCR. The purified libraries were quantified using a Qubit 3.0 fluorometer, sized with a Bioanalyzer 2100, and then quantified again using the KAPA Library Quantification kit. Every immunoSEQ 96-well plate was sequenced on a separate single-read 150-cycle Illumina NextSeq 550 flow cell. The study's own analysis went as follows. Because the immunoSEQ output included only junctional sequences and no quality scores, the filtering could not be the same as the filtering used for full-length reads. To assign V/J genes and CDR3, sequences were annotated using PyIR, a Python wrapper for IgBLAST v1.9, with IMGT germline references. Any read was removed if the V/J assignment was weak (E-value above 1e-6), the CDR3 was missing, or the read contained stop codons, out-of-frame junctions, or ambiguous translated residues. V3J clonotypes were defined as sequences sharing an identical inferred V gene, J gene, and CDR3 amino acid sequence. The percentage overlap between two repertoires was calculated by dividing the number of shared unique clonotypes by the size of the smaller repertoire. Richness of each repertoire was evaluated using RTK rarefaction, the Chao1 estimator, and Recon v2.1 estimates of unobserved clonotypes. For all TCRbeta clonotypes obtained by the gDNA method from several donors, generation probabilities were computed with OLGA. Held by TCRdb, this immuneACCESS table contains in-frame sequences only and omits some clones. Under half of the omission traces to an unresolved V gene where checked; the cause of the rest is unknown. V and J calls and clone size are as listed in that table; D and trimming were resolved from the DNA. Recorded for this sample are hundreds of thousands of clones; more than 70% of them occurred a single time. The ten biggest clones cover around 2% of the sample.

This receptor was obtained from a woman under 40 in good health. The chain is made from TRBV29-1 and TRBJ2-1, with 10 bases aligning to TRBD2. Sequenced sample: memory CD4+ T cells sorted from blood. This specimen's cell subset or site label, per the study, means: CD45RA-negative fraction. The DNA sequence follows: TGCAGCGTTGATACTAGCGGGGCCTACAATGAGCAGTTCTTC. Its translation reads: CSVDTSGAYNEQFF.